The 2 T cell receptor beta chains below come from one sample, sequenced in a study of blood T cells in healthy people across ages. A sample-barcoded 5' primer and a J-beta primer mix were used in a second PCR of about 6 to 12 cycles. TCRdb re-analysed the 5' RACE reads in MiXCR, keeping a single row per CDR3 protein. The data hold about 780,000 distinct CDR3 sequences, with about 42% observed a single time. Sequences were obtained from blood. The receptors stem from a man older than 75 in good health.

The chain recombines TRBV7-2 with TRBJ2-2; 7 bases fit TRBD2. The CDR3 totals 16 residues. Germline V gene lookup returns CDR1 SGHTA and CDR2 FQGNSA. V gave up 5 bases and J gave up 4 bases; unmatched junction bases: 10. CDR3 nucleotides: TGTGCCAGCAGCCCTCGAGGGAGGGCCGGCACCGGGGAGCTGTTTTTT. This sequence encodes CASSPRGRAGTGELFF.

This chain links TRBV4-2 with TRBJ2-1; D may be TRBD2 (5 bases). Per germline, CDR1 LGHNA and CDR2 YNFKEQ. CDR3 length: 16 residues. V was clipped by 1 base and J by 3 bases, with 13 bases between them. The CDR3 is CASSQGEASSYNEQFF. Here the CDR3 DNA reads TGTGCCAGCAGCCAAGGAGAGGCTAGCAGCTACAATGAGCAGTTCTTC.